Listed below are T cell receptor beta chains from one sample, sequenced in a study of identical twins. One entry per CDR3 protein, called by TCRdb with MiXCR from the 5' RACE reads. This sample has roughly 750,000 distinct CDR3 sequences; roughly 20% occur once, and the top ten carry 4% to 4.5%. The data were also submitted as part of a second study, on T cells expressing NK-cell markers.

Sequences were obtained from PBMCs. The origin of the receptors is a woman younger than 35 in good health. CDR3s include the opening cysteine and the closing phenylalanine or tryptophan.

v_call cdr3_aa
TRBV6-2/TRBV6-3 CASSYSRGPQTQYF
TRBV20-1 CSARGESTYEQYF
TRBV7-8 CASPSPTRQFF
TRBV4-2 CASSRSGSSPYEQYF
TRBV20-1 CSASPGTGNTEAFF
TRBV4-3 CASSQELESSGATDTQYF
TRBV9 CASSGFTGELFF
TRBV20-1 CSASLGGFEKLFF
TRBV12-3/TRBV12-4 CASSKLNYEQYF
TRBV10-3 CAISNSGQETQYF
TRBV29-1 CSISSPTDTQYF
TRBV20-1 CSALQGPIGYTF
TRBV15 CATSRQGGTLEKLFF
TRBV7-9 CASSAGLAGGVDTQYF
TRBV10-3 CAITEGVASDEQFF
TRBV7-2 CASSLDPRETQYF
TRBV5-1 CASSGAGTTYEQYF
TRBV20-1 CSGWQGGTGTQYF
TRBV10-2 CASSDVGASTDTQYF
TRBV4-3 CASSQGARVYNEQFF
TRBV12-3/TRBV12-4 CASSLSLLNGEQFF
TRBV29-1 CSAGRAPSYEQYF
TRBV11-1 CASSSTLLAGTANTGELFF
TRBV7-2 CASSSWDRDSGANVLTF
TRBV6-5 CASSYVRTGNYGYTF
TRBV25-1 CASRGGGSSYNSPLHF
TRBV7-9 CASSLAVDPNEKLFF
TRBV4-3 CASSQVGRFTEAFF
TRBV12-3/TRBV12-4 CASSLVGTPYEQYF
TRBV29-1 CSVDGLSGLAGGGETQYF